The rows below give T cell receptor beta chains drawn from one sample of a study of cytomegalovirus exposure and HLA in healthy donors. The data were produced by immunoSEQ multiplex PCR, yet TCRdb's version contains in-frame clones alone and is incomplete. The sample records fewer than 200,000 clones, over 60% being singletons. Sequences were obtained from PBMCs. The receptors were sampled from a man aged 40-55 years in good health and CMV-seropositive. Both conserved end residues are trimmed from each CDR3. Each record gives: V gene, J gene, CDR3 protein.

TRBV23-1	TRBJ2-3	ASSQGPRTDTQY
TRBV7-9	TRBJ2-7	ASTPGGGAGEQY
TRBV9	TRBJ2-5	ASSAGPGGVETQY
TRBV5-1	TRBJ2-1	ASSAGTSGSEQF
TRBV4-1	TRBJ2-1	ASSQVLAALRF
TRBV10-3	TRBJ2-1	ATQGTGVYNEQF
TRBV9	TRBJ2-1	ASSVGGGGSSYNEQF
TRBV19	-	ASRGTSSLTYEQY
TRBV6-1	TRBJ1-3	ASSDRSSGSGNTIY
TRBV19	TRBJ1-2	ASSRPENYGYT
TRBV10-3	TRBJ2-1	AIMTSGRGNEQF
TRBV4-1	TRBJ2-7	ASSSGQGYEQY
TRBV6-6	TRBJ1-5	ASSYSRLGNQPQH
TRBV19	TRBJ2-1	ASSPQGYNEQF
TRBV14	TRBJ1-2	ASSQDGGAPLYGYT
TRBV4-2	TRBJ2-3	ASSQRSPTFSGSWEDTQY
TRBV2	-	ASTPGQGPYEQY
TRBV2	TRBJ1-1	ASSVYGNTEAF
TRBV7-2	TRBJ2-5	ASSLGGKETQY
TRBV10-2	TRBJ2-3	ASSRGRSTDTQY
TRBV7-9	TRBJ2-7	ASSSDRVSYEQY
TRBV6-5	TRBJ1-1	ASRATGEAF
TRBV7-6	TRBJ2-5	ASSLDVRVAGVGETQY
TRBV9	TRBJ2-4	ASSVAASSGLNIQY
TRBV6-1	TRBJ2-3	ASTIGTSGVDTQY
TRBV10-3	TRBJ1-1	AIRGDRDEAF
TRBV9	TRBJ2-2	ASSQISGGTGELF
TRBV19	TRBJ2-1	ASSSSGMYNEQF
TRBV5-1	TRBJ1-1	ASRPPGFGNTEAF
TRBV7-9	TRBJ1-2	ASSLGWGQGAFHGYT
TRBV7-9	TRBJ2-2	ASSSPAGGDTGELF
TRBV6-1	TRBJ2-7	ASGGLATYEQY
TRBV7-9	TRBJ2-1	ASSPSGSSYNEQF
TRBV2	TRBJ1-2	ASSERGWSGYT
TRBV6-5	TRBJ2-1	ASSRQTEQF
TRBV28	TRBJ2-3	ASSFLWTSGRGDTQY
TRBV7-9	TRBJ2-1	ASSPSGEQF
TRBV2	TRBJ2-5	ASMAGAQETQY
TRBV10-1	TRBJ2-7	ASSESQRGREQY
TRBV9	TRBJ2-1	ASSVMGLEYEQF
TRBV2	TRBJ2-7	ASSKIEYEQY
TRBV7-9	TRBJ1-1	ASSSRPQDEAF
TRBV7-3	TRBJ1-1	ASSPAGGDTEAF
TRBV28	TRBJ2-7	ASSLMGAGSEQY
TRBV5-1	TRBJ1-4	ASSLRWGPNEKLF
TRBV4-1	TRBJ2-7	ASSRGTSGLYEQY
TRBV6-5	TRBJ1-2	ASKNVAGNYGYT
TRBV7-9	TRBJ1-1	ASSEVQGAGVKAF
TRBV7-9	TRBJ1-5	ASSYNSNQPQH
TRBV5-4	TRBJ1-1	ASSLEQHTEAF
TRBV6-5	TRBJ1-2	ASRLTGAYGYT
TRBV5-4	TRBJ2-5	ASSLAARLPSETQY
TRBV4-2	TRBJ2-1	ASRAFRGAYNEQF